Sequencing of this T cell receptor beta chain was carried out in a study of blood T cell repertoires in COVID-19. Across the study: The samples span acute and convalescent COVID-19 from the United States, Italy and Spain.

Patients of the Seattle cohort, enrolled during active infection, were followed longitudinally. The authors' processing: Amplification from reference gene primers served as the basis for estimated nucleated cell counts. Sequencing was performed with immunoSEQ multiplex PCR; in TCRdb, only in-frame clones are kept and a portion is missing. V, J and clone size reflect that table, while D and trimming were determined from the DNA. Among approximately 330,000 clones listed, roughly 87% were seen once. Germline assignment: CDR1 MNHEY and CDR2 SVGEGT. V was shortened by 5 bases and J by 6 bases, with 8 bases between the two germline ends. This CDR3 has 13 residues.

The TCR was taken from a man younger than 40 with COVID-19, enrolled during active disease. The specimen was peripheral blood. V and J are TRBV6-2 or TRBV6-3 and TRBJ1-6; D ambiguous. CDR3 bases: TGTGCCAGCAGTGGAGGCCCTAATTCACCCCTCCACTTT. It yields the protein CASSGGPNSPLHF.